This note documents a single T cell receptor (beta chain) sequence. Antigen unknown. Sequenced by immunoSEQ multiplex PCR; TCRdb stores in-frame clones only, minus some. This sample has roughly 96,000 clones; roughly 90% occur once, and the top ten carry nearly 0.5%. The sample belongs to a study of graft-versus-host responses after intestinal transplantation. The study's findings and limits: Early declines in HvG clones that occurred post-transplant were associated with peak circulating GvH clone levels.

The sample consisted of unstimulated CD8+ T cells sorted from spleen or lymph node cells, taken before intestinal transplant. The TCR sequence derives from a human donor who received an intestinal transplant.

CDR3 region: CASSQVSSGEKLFF. DNA for the CDR3: TGCGCCAGCAGCCAAGTTTCCTCCGGGGAAAAACTGTTTTTT. The chain couples TRBV4-1 to TRBJ1-4; D gene unclear. Germline V gene data show CDR1 as MGHRA and CDR2 as YSYEKL. The CDR3 sequence is 14 residues long. Trimming removed 1 base at V and 8 bases at J, with 11 bases between.